Listed below are T cell receptor beta chains from one sample, sequenced in a study of blood T cell repertoires in COVID-19. Method: immunoSEQ multiplex PCR; TCRdb's copy keeps in-frame clones and lacks some. Seen here are more than 140,000 clones, 70% to 90% observed once, and the top ten hold over 1.5%. The sample consisted of peripheral blood. These receptors all come from a woman aged 55-69 years with acute or convalescent COVID-19. Both conserved end residues are part of each CDR3. Fields, in order: J gene, V gene, clone size, CDR3 protein. Rows may omit the clone size; those that give it use once, few, many or a size class.

j_gene: TRBJ2-3; v_gene: TRBV27; abundance: NA; CDR3aa: CASSLGTESTDTQYF
j_gene: TRBJ2-1; v_gene: TRBV7-2; abundance: NA; CDR3aa: CASSRQGGDEQFF
j_gene: TRBJ2-7; v_gene: TRBV18; abundance: NA; CDR3aa: CASSPRDRAPTEQYF
j_gene: TRBJ2-1; v_gene: TRBV27; abundance: NA; CDR3aa: CASSLSLAGGDDEQFF
j_gene: TRBJ1-2; v_gene: TRBV7-2; abundance: NA; CDR3aa: CASSLTRTGDGYTF
j_gene: TRBJ2-2; v_gene: TRBV5-1; abundance: NA; CDR3aa: CASSFVGGQGGNTGELFF
j_gene: TRBJ1-2; v_gene: TRBV5-5; abundance: NA; CDR3aa: CASSLPGTGKGYTF
j_gene: TRBJ2-5; v_gene: TRBV6-5; abundance: NA; CDR3aa: CASALAGGLETQYF
j_gene: TRBJ2-5; v_gene: TRBV5-1; abundance: NA; CDR3aa: CASSFTGGTEQETQYF
j_gene: TRBJ2-5; v_gene: TRBV29-1; abundance: NA; CDR3aa: CSASTGGPETQYF
j_gene: TRBJ2-5; v_gene: TRBV2; abundance: NA; CDR3aa: CASSAPDGGVETQYF
j_gene: TRBJ1-2; v_gene: TRBV27; abundance: NA; CDR3aa: CASSLWQGYGYTF
j_gene: TRBJ2-7; v_gene: TRBV5-1; abundance: NA; CDR3aa: CASSLNRPTYEQYF
j_gene: TRBJ2-2; v_gene: TRBV5-4; abundance: NA; CDR3aa: CASSFASGGVKTGELFF
j_gene: TRBJ1-2; v_gene: TRBV7-2; abundance: once; CDR3aa: CASSFRSGGQTNYGYTF
j_gene: TRBJ1-1; v_gene: TRBV19; abundance: NA; CDR3aa: CASSIGQSGTEAFF
j_gene: TRBJ2-5; v_gene: TRBV6-2/TRBV6-3; abundance: NA; CDR3aa: CASSFEVQETQYF
j_gene: TRBJ1-3; v_gene: TRBV7-8; abundance: once; CDR3aa: CASSPQGAWGNTIYF
j_gene: TRBJ2-2; v_gene: TRBV5-1; abundance: few; CDR3aa: CASSQNRVTGELFF
j_gene: TRBJ1-4; v_gene: TRBV2; abundance: NA; CDR3aa: CASKTGYEKLFF
j_gene: TRBJ2-5; v_gene: TRBV3-1/TRBV3-2; abundance: once; CDR3aa: CASSRGLEETQYF
j_gene: TRBJ2-3; v_gene: TRBV7-6; abundance: few; CDR3aa: CASSPRNGGPTDTQYF
j_gene: TRBJ1-3; v_gene: TRBV5-1; abundance: NA; CDR3aa: CASSLGGYISGNTIYF
j_gene: TRBJ1-4; v_gene: TRBV29-1; abundance: NA; CDR3aa: CSVRLGGGTNEKLFF
j_gene: TRBJ2-1; v_gene: TRBV5-4; abundance: NA; CDR3aa: CASRGQGINEQFF
j_gene: TRBJ1-6; v_gene: TRBV7-9; abundance: NA; CDR3aa: CASSFGTGVSPLHF
j_gene: TRBJ2-7; v_gene: TRBV5-6; abundance: NA; CDR3aa: CASSLGARGPYEQYF
j_gene: TRBJ2-1; v_gene: TRBV15; abundance: NA; CDR3aa: CATSREGTYNEQFF
j_gene: TRBJ1-1; v_gene: TRBV6-1; abundance: NA; CDR3aa: CASSEALGQGAGRAFF
j_gene: TRBJ1-1; v_gene: TRBV7-9; abundance: NA; CDR3aa: CAGGTGSNTEAFF
j_gene: TRBJ1-5; v_gene: TRBV6-1; abundance: NA; CDR3aa: CASSGHRDRLSNQPQHF
j_gene: TRBJ2-1; v_gene: TRBV5-1; abundance: NA; CDR3aa: CASSATSGGASSEQFF
j_gene: TRBJ1-2; v_gene: TRBV6-4; abundance: NA; CDR3aa: CASRKAYRDYGYTF
j_gene: TRBJ1-5; v_gene: TRBV4-2; abundance: NA; CDR3aa: CASSHLVVGGYSNQPQHF
j_gene: TRBJ1-2; v_gene: TRBV29-1; abundance: few; CDR3aa: CSVEDPGEAYGYTF
j_gene: TRBJ2-3; v_gene: TRBV7-2; abundance: NA; CDR3aa: CASAGQRGLTDTQYF
j_gene: TRBJ2-5; v_gene: TRBV28; abundance: once; CDR3aa: CASSLQETQYF
j_gene: TRBJ2-7; v_gene: TRBV6-6; abundance: NA; CDR3aa: CASSYFPGQGYEQYF
j_gene: TRBJ2-1; v_gene: TRBV5-1; abundance: NA; CDR3aa: CASSLASFWGDNEQFF
j_gene: TRBJ1-6; v_gene: TRBV7-8; abundance: NA; CDR3aa: CASSSGQGASPLHF
j_gene: TRBJ1-4; v_gene: TRBV6-2/TRBV6-3; abundance: NA; CDR3aa: CASSTAEDGEKLFF
j_gene: TRBJ2-7; v_gene: TRBV6-5; abundance: NA; CDR3aa: CASSYSSTLSYEQYF
j_gene: TRBJ1-2; v_gene: TRBV6-2/TRBV6-3; abundance: NA; CDR3aa: CASSYYTGQIKNYGYTF
j_gene: TRBJ1-1; v_gene: TRBV28; abundance: NA; CDR3aa: CASTISQDWVEAFF
j_gene: TRBJ2-3; v_gene: TRBV18; abundance: NA; CDR3aa: CASSPFGTGSTDTQYF
j_gene: TRBJ1-1; v_gene: TRBV6-5; abundance: NA; CDR3aa: CASRQPQGSTEAFF
j_gene: TRBJ1-2; v_gene: TRBV20-1; abundance: NA; CDR3aa: CSTQGNYGYTF
j_gene: TRBJ2-7; v_gene: TRBV6-5; abundance: few; CDR3aa: CASSYGTSGSYEQYF